This record looks at one TCR beta chain sequence and its context. The antigen remains unidentified. The PCR employed 60 Vbeta primers together with 13 Jbeta primers. Profiled with immunoSEQ multiplex PCR; TCRdb holds only in-frame clones, not every one. The table records 200,000 to 250,000 clones, about 82% of them present only once. The data are from a study of cytomegalovirus exposure and HLA in healthy donors. This CDR3 spans 14 amino acids. Germline V gene data show CDR1 as LGHNA and CDR2 as YNFKEQ. After removal of 4 bases from V and 5 bases from J, the junction contained 6 bases not matched to a gene. Overall study findings and caveats: The authors assumed roughly uniform sequencing depth across donors for presence/absence analyses. Highly shared variants forming one cluster were likely a sequencing artifact. Most subjects' HLA-A and HLA-B alleles were reportedly predicted from TCR beta sequences. A link between a missense DCLRE1C variant and TCR beta V- and J-gene trimming emerged from a later analysis.

The sequenced material came from PBMCs. This clonotype was sampled from a man aged 25-45 years in good health and CMV-seronegative. V gene TRBV4-2 combines with J gene TRBJ2-7, with 9 nucleotides matching TRBD1. The CDR3 nucleotides are TGTGCCAGCAGCCCGGGACAGGGTATCCACGAGCAGTACTTC. Encoded protein: CASSPGQGIHEQYF.